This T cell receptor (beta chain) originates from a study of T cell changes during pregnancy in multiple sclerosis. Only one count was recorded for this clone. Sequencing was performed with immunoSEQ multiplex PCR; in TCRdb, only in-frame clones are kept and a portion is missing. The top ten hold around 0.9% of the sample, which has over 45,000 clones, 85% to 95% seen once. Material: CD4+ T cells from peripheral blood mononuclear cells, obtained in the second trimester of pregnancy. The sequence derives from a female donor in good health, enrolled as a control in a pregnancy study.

The CDR3 spells CASSLNLGGGQNIQYF. CDR3 coding DNA: TGTGCCAGCAGTTTAAACCTAGGCGGGGGCCAAAACATTCAGTACTTC. This rearrangement joins TRBV7-9 to TRBJ2-4; possibly TRBD2 for D (7 bases). Trimming shortened V by 6 bases and J by 5 bases, and 20 bases separated the two germline ends. This CDR3 region has 16 residues. The V gene's germline CDR1 is SEHNR and CDR2 FQNEAQ (reference sequence).